What follows describes a single T cell receptor (beta chain). These data belong to a study of cytomegalovirus exposure and HLA in healthy donors. PCR was performed using 60 Vbeta and 13 Jbeta primers. Method: immunoSEQ multiplex PCR; TCRdb's copy keeps in-frame clones and lacks some. The data hold around 150,000 clones, with approximately 77% observed a single time. CDR1 and CDR2 from the germline V gene are SGHTA and FQGTGA. CDR3 length equals 15 residues. Trimming stripped 6 bases from V and 1 base from J, with 15 bases between. Sequencing was performed on PBMCs. This chain connects TRBV7-3 to TRBJ1-2; D ambiguous. The clonotype comes from a male donor in good health and CMV-seropositive. The CDR3 spells CASRRSDNLNYGYTF. In DNA form, the CDR3 reads TGTGCCAGCAGGCGATCCGACAACCTTAACTATGGCTACACCTTC.